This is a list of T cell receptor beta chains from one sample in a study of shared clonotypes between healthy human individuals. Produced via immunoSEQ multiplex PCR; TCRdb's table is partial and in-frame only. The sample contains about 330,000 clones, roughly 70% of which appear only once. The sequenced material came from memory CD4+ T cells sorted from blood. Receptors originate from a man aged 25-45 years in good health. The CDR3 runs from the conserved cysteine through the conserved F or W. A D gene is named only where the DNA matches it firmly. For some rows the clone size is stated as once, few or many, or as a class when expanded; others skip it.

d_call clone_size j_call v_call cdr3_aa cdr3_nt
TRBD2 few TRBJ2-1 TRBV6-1 CASSPGLGINEQFF TGTGCCAGCAGTCCGGGACTAGGGATTAATGAGCAGTTCTTC
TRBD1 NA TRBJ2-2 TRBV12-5 CASGSNRPSQGAWTGELFF TGTGCTAGTGGTTCCAACCGGCCATCGCAGGGGGCCTGGACCGGGGAGCTGTTTTTT
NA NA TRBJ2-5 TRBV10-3 CAISGALPQETQYF TGTGCCATCAGTGGGGCGCTGCCACAAGAGACCCAGTACTTC
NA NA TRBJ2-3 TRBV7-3 CASSPEREPLAMNTQYF TGTGCCAGCAGCCCTGAGAGGGAACCCCTCGCCATGAATACGCAGTATTTT
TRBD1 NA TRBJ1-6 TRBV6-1 CASRGTGSNSPLHF TGTGCCAGCAGAGGGACAGGGAGTAATTCACCCCTCCACTTT
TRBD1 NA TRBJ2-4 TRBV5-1 CASSLNGQGGYF TGCGCCAGCAGCTTGAATGGACAGGGAGGGTACTTC
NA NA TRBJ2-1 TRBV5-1 CASSPEGTVNNEQFF TGCGCCAGCAGCCCGGAGGGGACAGTTAACAATGAGCAGTTCTTC
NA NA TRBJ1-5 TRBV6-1 CASKLRVYSNQPQHF TGTGCCAGCAAACTTCGGGTCTATAGCAATCAGCCCCAGCATTTT
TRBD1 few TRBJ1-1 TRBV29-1 CSVEVDPGQGTEAFF TGCAGCGTTGAAGTAGATCCGGGACAGGGGACTGAAGCTTTCTTT
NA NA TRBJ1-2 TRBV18 CASSRYRDALGQDGYTF TGTGCCAGCTCACGATACCGGGACGCCTTAGGCCAGGATGGCTACACCTTC
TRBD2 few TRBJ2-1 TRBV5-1 CASSQHSGRVGYNEQFF TGCGCCAGCAGTCAACATAGCGGGAGAGTCGGTTACAATGAGCAGTTCTTC
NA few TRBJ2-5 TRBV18 CASSPRLETQYF TGTGCCAGCTCACCGCGATTGGAGACCCAGTACTTC
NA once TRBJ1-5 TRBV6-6 CASSYSEPSYNQPQHF TGTGCCAGCAGTTACTCGGAGCCCTCCTACAATCAGCCCCAGCATTTT
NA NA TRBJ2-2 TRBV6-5 CASSYRPQAAGELFF TGTGCCAGCAGTTACCGTCCACAGGCGGCCGGGGAGCTGTTTTTT
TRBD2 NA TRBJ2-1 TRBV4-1 CASSQDFSLAGVEQFF TGCGCCAGCAGCCAAGATTTTTCACTAGCGGGAGTGGAGCAGTTCTTC
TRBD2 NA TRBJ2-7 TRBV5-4 CASSPGLASYEQYF TGTGCCAGCAGCCCGGGACTAGCGTCATACGAGCAGTACTTC
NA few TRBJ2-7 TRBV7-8 CASSLGPRDPYEQYF TGTGCCAGCAGCTTAGGGCCCAGGGATCCCTACGAGCAGTACTTC
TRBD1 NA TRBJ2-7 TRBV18 CASSPSQGASYEQYF TGTGCCAGCTCACCTTCCCAGGGGGCCTCCTACGAGCAGTACTTC
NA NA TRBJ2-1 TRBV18 CASSPIGNEQFF TGTGCCAGCTCACCAATAGGGAATGAGCAGTTCTTC
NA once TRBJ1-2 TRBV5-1 CASSSERANYGYTF TGCGCCAGCAGCTCGGAGAGGGCTAACTATGGCTACACCTTC
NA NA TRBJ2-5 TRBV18 CASSWGTQETQYF TGTGCCAGCTCATGGGGGACCCAAGAGACCCAGTACTTC
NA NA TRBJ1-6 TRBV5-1 CASSLDLRNNSPLHF TGCGCCAGCAGCTTGGATTTGCGTAATAATTCACCCCTCCACTTT
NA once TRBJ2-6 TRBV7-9 CARDSGANVLTF TGTGCCCGCGACTCTGGGGCCAACGTCCTGACTTTC
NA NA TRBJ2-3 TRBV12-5 CASGSKGRTDTQYF TGTGCTAGTGGCTCGAAAGGGCGTACAGATACGCAGTATTTT
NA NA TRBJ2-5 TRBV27 CASSTRRRLRETQYF TGTGCCAGCAGTACCAGGAGACGCCTCCGGGAGACCCAGTACTTC
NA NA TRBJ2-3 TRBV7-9 CASSAQLAITDTQYF TGTGCCAGCAGCGCTCAATTAGCGATCACAGATACGCAGTATTTT
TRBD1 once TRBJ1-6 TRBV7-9 CASSHDAGGSPLHF TGTGCCAGCAGCCACGACGCAGGGGGGTCACCCCTCCACTTT
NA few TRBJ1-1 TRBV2 CASSESRGYTEAFF TGTGCCAGCAGCGAAAGCCGGGGTTACACTGAAGCTTTCTTT
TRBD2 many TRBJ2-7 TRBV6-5 CASSGRGRQYF TGTGCCTCTAGCGGGAGGGGACGGCAGTACTTC
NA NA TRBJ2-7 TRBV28 CASSLPGTPAEQYF TGTGCCAGCAGTTTACCTGGGACACCCGCCGAGCAGTACTTC
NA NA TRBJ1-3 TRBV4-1 CASSQEASPYSGNTIYF TGCGCCAGCAGCCAAGAAGCGTCACCGTACTCTGGAAACACCATATATTTT
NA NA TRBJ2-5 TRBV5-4 CASSLGPNQETQYF TGTGCCAGCAGCTTGGGCCCCAACCAAGAGACCCAGTACTTC
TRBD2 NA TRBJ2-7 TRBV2 CASNELAAGSAEQYF TGTGCCAGCAACGAACTAGCGGCCGGCTCGGCCGAGCAGTACTTC
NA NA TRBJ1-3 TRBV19 CASSMKTGNTIYF TGTGCCAGTAGTATGAAGACAGGAAACACCATATATTTT
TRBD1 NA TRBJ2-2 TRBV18 CASSREDRPTGELFF TGTGCCAGCTCACGTGAGGACAGGCCCACCGGGGAGCTGTTTTTT
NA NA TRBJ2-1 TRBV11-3 CASSHTSGYNEQFF TGTGCCAGCAGCCACACCTCGGGTTACAATGAGCAGTTCTTC